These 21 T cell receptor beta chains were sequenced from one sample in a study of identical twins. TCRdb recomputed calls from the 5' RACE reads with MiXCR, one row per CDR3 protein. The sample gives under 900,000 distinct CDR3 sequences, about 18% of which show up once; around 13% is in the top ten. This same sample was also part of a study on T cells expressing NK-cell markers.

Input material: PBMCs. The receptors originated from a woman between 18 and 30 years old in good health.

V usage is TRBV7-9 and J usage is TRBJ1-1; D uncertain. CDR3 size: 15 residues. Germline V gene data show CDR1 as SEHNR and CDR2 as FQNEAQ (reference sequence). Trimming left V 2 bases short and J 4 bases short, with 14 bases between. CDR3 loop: CASSLLSVIGTEAFF. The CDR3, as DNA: TGTGCCAGCAGCTTATTATCGGTAATCGGCACTGAAGCTTTCTTT.

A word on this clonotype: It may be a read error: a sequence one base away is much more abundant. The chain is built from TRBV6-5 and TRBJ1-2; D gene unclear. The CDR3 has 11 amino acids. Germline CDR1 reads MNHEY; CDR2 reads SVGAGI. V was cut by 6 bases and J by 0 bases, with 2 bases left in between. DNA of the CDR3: TGTGCCAGCAGGTCTAACTATGGCTACACCTTC. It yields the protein CASRSNYGYTF.

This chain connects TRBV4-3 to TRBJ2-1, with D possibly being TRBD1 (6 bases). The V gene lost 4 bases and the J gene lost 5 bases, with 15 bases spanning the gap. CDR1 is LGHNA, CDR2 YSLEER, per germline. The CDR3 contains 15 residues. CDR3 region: CASSPQTGHNNEQFF. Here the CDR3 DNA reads TGCGCCAGCAGCCCGCAGACGGGACACAACAATGAGCAGTTCTTC.

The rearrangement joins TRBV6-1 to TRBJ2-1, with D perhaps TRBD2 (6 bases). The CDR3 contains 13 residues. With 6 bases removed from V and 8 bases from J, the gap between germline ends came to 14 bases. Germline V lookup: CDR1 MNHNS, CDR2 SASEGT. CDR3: CASSRLDSDEQFF. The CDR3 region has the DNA TGTGCCAGCAGCCGACTAGATTCCGATGAGCAGTTCTTC.

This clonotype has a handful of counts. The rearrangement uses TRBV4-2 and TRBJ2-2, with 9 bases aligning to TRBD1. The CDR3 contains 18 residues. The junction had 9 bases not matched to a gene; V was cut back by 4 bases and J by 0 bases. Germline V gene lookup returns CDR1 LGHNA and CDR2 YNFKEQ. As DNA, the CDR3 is TGTGCCAGCAGCCGCGTAGTACGACAGGGGGCGAACACCGGGGAGCTGTTTTTT. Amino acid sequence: CASSRVVRQGANTGELFF.

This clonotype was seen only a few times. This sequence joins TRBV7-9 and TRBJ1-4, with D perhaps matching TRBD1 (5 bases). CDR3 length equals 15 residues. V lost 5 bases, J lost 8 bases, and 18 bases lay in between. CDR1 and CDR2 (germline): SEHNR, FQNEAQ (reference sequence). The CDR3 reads CASSPTWGEREKLFF. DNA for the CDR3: TGTGCCAGCAGCCCCACTTGGGGGGAACGCGAAAAACTGTTTTTT.

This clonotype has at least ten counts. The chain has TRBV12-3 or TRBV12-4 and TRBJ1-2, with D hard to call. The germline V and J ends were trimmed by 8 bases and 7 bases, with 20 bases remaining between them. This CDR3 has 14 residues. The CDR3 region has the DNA TGTGCCAGCGCCCCTCTGGGCCGGCAATTTGGCTACACCTTC. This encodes CASAPLGRQFGYTF.

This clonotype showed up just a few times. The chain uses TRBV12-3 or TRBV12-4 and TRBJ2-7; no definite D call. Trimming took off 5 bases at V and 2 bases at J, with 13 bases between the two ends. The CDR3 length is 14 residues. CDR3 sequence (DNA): TGTGCCAGCAGTCCTCGGGCAGCTACCTACGAGCAGTACTTC. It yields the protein CASSPRAATYEQYF.

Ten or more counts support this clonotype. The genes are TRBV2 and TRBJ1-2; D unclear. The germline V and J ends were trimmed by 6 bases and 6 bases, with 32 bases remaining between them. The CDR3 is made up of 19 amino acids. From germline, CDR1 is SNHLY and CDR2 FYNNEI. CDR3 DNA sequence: TGTGCCAGCAGAACCTTGGTTTTTAGGGCCGGGGAGGCGCAGGATGGCTACACCTTC. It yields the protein CASRTLVFRAGEAQDGYTF.

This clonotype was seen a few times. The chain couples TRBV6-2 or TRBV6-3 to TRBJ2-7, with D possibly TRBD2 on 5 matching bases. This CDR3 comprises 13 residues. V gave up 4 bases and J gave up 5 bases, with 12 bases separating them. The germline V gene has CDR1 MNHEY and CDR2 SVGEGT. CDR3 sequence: CASSSLTSHEQYF. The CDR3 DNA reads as TGTGCCAGCAGTTCCCTCACTAGTCACGAGCAGTACTTC.

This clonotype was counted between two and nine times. The CDR3 sequence: CASQDRHTDTQYF. CDR3 bases: TGCGCCAGCCAGGACAGACACACAGATACGCAGTATTTT. The chain has TRBV5-1 and TRBJ2-3, with a tentative D call TRBD1 (6 bases). V lost 7 bases to trimming and J lost 2 bases, with 11 bases between them. There are 13 residues in the CDR3. The germline V gene encodes CDR1 SGHRS and CDR2 YFSETQ.

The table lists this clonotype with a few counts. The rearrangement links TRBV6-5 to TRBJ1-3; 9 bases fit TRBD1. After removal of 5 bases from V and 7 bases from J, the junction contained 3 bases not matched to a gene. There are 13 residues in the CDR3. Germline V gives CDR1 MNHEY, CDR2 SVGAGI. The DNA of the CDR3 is TGTGCCAGCAGTACCGACAGGGGGAACACCATATATTTT. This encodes CASSTDRGNTIYF.

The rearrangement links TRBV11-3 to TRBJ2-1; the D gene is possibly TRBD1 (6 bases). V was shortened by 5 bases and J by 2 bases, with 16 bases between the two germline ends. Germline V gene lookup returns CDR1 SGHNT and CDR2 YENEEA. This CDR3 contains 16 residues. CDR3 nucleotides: TGTGCCAGCAGCCCTGAGGGGGTCGGGACCTACAATGAGCAGTTCTTC. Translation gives CASSPEGVGTYNEQFF. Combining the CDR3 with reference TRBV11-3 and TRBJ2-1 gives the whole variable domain EAGVVQSPRYKIIEKKQPVAFWCNPISGHNTLYWYLQNLGQGPELLIRYENEEAVDDSQLPKDRFSAERLKGVDSTLKIQPAELGDSAVYLCASSPEGVGTYNEQFFGPGTRLTVL.

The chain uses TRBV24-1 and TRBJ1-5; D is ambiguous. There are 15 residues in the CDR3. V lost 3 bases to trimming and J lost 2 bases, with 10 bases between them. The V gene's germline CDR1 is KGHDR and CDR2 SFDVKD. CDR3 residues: CATSDGDQGNQPQHF. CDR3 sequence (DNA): TGTGCCACCAGTGATGGTGATCAGGGCAATCAGCCCCAGCATTTT.

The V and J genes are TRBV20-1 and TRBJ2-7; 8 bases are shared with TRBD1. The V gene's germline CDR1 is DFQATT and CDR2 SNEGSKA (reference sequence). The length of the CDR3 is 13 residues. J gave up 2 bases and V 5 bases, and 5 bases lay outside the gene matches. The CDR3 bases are TGCAGTGCTCCGGACAGGGCCGCCTACGAGCAGTACTTC. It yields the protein CSAPDRAAYEQYF.

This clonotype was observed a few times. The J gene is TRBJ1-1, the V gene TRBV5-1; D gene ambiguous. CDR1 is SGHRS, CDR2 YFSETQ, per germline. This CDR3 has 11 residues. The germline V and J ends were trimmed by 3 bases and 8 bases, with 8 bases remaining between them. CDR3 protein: CASSSRNEAFF. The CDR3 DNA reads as TGCGCCAGCAGCTCCCGGAACGAAGCTTTCTTT.

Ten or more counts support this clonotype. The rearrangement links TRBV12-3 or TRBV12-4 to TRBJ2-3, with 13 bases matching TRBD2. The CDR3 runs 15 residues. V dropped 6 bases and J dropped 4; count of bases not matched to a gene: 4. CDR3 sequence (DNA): TGTGCCAGCAGATGGACTAGCGGGGGCTCAGATACGCAGTATTTT. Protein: CASRWTSGGSDTQYF.

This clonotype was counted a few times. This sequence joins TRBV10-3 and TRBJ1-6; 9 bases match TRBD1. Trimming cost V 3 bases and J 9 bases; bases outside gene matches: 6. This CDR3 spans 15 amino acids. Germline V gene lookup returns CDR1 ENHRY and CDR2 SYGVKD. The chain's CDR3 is CAISDRGQGGSPLHF. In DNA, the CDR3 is TGTGCCATCAGTGACCGGGGACAGGGTGGTTCACCCCTCCACTTT.

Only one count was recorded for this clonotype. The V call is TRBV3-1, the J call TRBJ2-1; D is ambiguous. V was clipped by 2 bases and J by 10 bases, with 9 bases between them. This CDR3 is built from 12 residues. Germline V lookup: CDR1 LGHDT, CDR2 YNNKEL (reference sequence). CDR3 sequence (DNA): TGTGCCAGCAGCCAAATAATCGGGGAGCAGTTCTTC. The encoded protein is CASSQIIGEQFF.

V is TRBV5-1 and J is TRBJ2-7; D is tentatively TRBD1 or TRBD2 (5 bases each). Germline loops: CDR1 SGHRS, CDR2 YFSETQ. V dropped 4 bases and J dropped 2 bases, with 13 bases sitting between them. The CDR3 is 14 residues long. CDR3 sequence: CASSPAGTPYEQYF. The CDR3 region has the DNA TGCGCCAGCAGCCCCGCCGGGACGCCCTACGAGCAGTACTTC.

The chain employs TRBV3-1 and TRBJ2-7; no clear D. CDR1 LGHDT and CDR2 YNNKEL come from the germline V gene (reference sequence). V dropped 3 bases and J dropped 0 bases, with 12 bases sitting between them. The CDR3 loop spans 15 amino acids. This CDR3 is CASSQGPVSSYEQYF. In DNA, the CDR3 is TGTGCCAGCAGCCAGGGTCCGGTTAGCTCCTACGAGCAGTACTTC.